This TCR beta chain appears in the sequencing data of a study of cytomegalovirus exposure and HLA in healthy donors. General study results and limits: A later analysis revealed that TCR association rates differed between HLA loci, peaking at DRB1 and bottoming out at HLA-C. The study carried out a later analysis of TCR beta sequences. It associated 15,000 to 20,000 of them with specific HLA alleles at a false discovery rate of 0.05.

On this clone itself: What it recognizes is unknown.

The CDR3 has 14 residues. Germline V CDR1 and CDR2: MNHEY, SVGAGI. Trimming removed 6 bases from V and 3 bases from J, with 12 bases in between. A multiplex PCR was run with 60 Vbeta primers and 13 Jbeta primers. The assay was immunoSEQ multiplex PCR, and TCRdb's table has in-frame clones only and misses some. The profile shows 170,000 or so clones, about three quarters of them singletons. V gene TRBV6-5 combines with J gene TRBJ2-4; TRBD1 might be the D (5 bases). The specimen was PBMCs. The sequence was collected from a woman between 50 and 59 years old in good health and CMV-seropositive. The CDR3 sequence is CASSPGFVKNIQYF. The CDR3 DNA reads TGTGCCAGCAGCCCAGGGTTTGTCAAAAACATTCAGTACTTC.